This entry concerns a single TCR beta chain. This clonotype was recorded many times. Its specific antigen is unknown. Within one base of it there is no much larger clone, and no base qualities were kept. Libraries were prepared through RT-PCR. For sequencing, an Illumina HiSeq 2500 was employed. TCRdb's own reprocessing of the public reads used fastp at Q25 and MiXCR and kept productive beta chains. Each CDR3 protein gets just one entry, which takes the most common genes and DNA from the rows behind it. The sample data list 400,000 to 550,000 distinct CDR3 sequences, and roughly 27% of these were observed just once. The top ten constitute under 2.5% of the sample. Sequences SGHTA (CDR1) and FQGNSA (CDR2) are obtained from the germline V gene. The CDR3 runs 14 residues from the cysteine to the phenylalanine. The entry retains the CDR3 DNA only, 42 bases that are in frame from base 1. Between the V and J ends, shortened by 5 bases and 0 bases respectively, the junction contains 7 bases.

This sample was included in a study of response to subunit inactivated influenza vaccine listed by TCRdb under 2018. Background for the entire study: Deep quantitative profiling of the T cell receptor repertoire was used in the study to follow responses to a trivalent subunit inactivated influenza vaccine. General conclusions and limits of the study: It was suggested by the authors that each seasonal influenza vaccination may recruit only a limited number of new T cells.

Sample: CD4+ T cells sorted from PBMCs, taken roughly 5 days after vaccination. The TCR comes from a man aged 50 to 60 who received an inactivated influenza vaccine. Donor details come from another sample of the same person, matched by shared clones. This receptor chain uses TRBV7-2 and TRBJ1-4; the D gene is not confidently resolved. The bases read TGTGCCAGCAGCCGGACGGCAACTAATGAAAAACTGTTTTTT. Translated, this is CASSRTATNEKLFF.